The rows below give T cell receptor beta chains drawn from one sample of a study of T-cell reconstitution after alpha-beta-depleted transplantation in children. A single record per CDR3 protein comes from TCRdb applying MiXCR to the PCR reads. The table has some 830,000 distinct CDR3 sequences, roughly 16% seen once. Sequencing used PBMCs, mostly from graft donor cells, obtained 360 days after TCRalphabeta/CD19-depleted stem cell transplant. These receptors originate from a male patient between 5 and 17 years old who had a stem cell transplant for acute lymphoblastic leukemia, so the T cells may come from the graft donor. The CDR3 runs from the conserved cysteine through the conserved F or W. Each record gives: D gene, V gene, clone size, J gene, CDR3 protein, CDR3 DNA. D genes are given only for firm matches. Size tells how often a clone was seen (once, few, many) or the class of an expanded clone, and some rows leave it out.

D gene: -
V gene: TRBV5-4
clone size: -
J gene: TRBJ2-5
CDR3 protein: CASSLAGFSETQYF
CDR3 DNA: TGTGCCAGCAGCTTGGCGGGGTTCTCGGAGACCCAGTACTTC

D gene: -
V gene: TRBV20-1
clone size: few
J gene: TRBJ2-7
CDR3 protein: CSAREGPRTTRTSEQYF
CDR3 DNA: TGCAGTGCTAGAGAGGGCCCAAGGACGACTCGGACGTCCGAGCAGTACTTC

D gene: -
V gene: TRBV11-1
clone size: -
J gene: TRBJ2-6
CDR3 protein: CASSSDWDLASSGANVLTF
CDR3 DNA: TGTGCCAGCAGCTCCGATTGGGACCTTGCCAGCTCTGGGGCCAACGTCCTGACTTTC

D gene: -
V gene: TRBV20-1
clone size: few
J gene: TRBJ2-7
CDR3 protein: CSARDYLYEQYF
CDR3 DNA: TGCAGTGCTAGGGACTACCTCTACGAGCAGTACTTC

D gene: -
V gene: TRBV29-1
clone size: -
J gene: TRBJ2-3
CDR3 protein: CSVSYGSDTQYF
CDR3 DNA: TGCAGCGTATCCTACGGGAGCGATACGCAGTATTTT

D gene: -
V gene: TRBV29-1
clone size: -
J gene: TRBJ2-5
CDR3 protein: CSAETQYF
CDR3 DNA: TGCAGCGCGGAGACCCAGTACTTC

D gene: TRBD1
V gene: TRBV2
clone size: -
J gene: TRBJ2-5
CDR3 protein: CASSERGEWQGARGETQYF
CDR3 DNA: TGTGCCAGCAGTGAACGGGGAGAGTGGCAGGGGGCTCGAGGGGAGACCCAGTACTTC

D gene: TRBD2
V gene: TRBV2
clone size: -
J gene: TRBJ2-1
CDR3 protein: CASRGTSGSPYNEQFF
CDR3 DNA: TGTGCCAGCAGGGGGACTAGCGGGAGCCCCTACAATGAGCAGTTCTTC

D gene: -
V gene: TRBV9
clone size: few
J gene: TRBJ2-7
CDR3 protein: CASSVAEGLYEQYF
CDR3 DNA: TGTGCCAGCAGCGTAGCGGAGGGGCTCTACGAGCAGTACTTC

D gene: TRBD2
V gene: TRBV25-1
clone size: many
J gene: TRBJ2-7
CDR3 protein: CASSEALAGDEQYF
CDR3 DNA: TGTGCCAGCAGTGAAGCTCTAGCGGGAGACGAGCAGTACTTC

D gene: -
V gene: TRBV20-1
clone size: few
J gene: TRBJ1-6
CDR3 protein: CSARRPDRYNSPLHF
CDR3 DNA: TGCAGTGCCAGAAGACCCGACCGTTATAATTCACCCCTCCACTTT

D gene: TRBD2
V gene: TRBV19
clone size: few
J gene: TRBJ2-3
CDR3 protein: CASSGGRHRTDTQYF
CDR3 DNA: TGTGCCAGTAGTGGCGGGAGGCACCGCACAGATACGCAGTATTTT

D gene: TRBD2
V gene: TRBV13
clone size: few
J gene: TRBJ2-3
CDR3 protein: CASSSQLAGPTDTQYF
CDR3 DNA: TGTGCCAGCAGCTCACAACTAGCGGGTCCCACAGATACGCAGTATTTT

D gene: -
V gene: TRBV20-1
clone size: -
J gene: TRBJ2-7
CDR3 protein: CSARDGNRWGDYEQYF
CDR3 DNA: TGCAGTGCTAGAGACGGGAATAGGTGGGGGGACTACGAGCAGTACTTC

D gene: -
V gene: TRBV29-1
clone size: -
J gene: TRBJ1-1
CDR3 protein: CSVVGVAAFF
CDR3 DNA: TGCAGCGTTGTAGGGGTGGCAGCTTTCTTT

D gene: -
V gene: TRBV5-1
clone size: few
J gene: TRBJ2-7
CDR3 protein: CASSLEPGRSRPYEQYF
CDR3 DNA: TGCGCCAGCAGCTTGGAACCCGGACGGAGTCGCCCCTACGAGCAGTACTTC

D gene: -
V gene: TRBV12-3/TRBV12-4
clone size: -
J gene: TRBJ2-5
CDR3 protein: CASSFYEKQETQYF
CDR3 DNA: TGTGCCAGCAGTTTTTACGAGAAGCAAGAGACCCAGTACTTC

D gene: -
V gene: TRBV20-1
clone size: -
J gene: TRBJ2-7
CDR3 protein: CSARVATNEQYF
CDR3 DNA: TGCAGTGCTAGAGTAGCGACCAACGAGCAGTACTTC

D gene: -
V gene: TRBV10-1
clone size: many
J gene: TRBJ2-3
CDR3 protein: CASRRDTQYF
CDR3 DNA: TGCGCCAGCAGGAGGGATACGCAGTATTTT

D gene: -
V gene: TRBV11-1
clone size: few
J gene: TRBJ2-7
CDR3 protein: CASSTRTGRVYEQYF
CDR3 DNA: TGTGCCAGCAGCACCCGGACAGGGAGGGTCTACGAGCAGTACTTC

D gene: TRBD1
V gene: TRBV12-3/TRBV12-4
clone size: -
J gene: TRBJ2-7
CDR3 protein: CASRTGTGAYEQYF
CDR3 DNA: TGTGCCAGCAGGACCGGGACAGGGGCCTACGAGCAGTACTTC

D gene: TRBD1
V gene: TRBV20-1
clone size: -
J gene: TRBJ2-7
CDR3 protein: CSARARGREQYF
CDR3 DNA: TGCAGTGCTAGAGCCAGGGGGCGGGAGCAGTACTTC

D gene: -
V gene: TRBV30
clone size: many
J gene: TRBJ1-3
CDR3 protein: CAWRMEHPTNTIYF
CDR3 DNA: TGTGCCTGGAGAATGGAACATCCGACGAACACCATATATTTT

D gene: TRBD2
V gene: TRBV11-2
clone size: -
J gene: TRBJ2-1
CDR3 protein: CASSLGLLAGGPLHSQFF
CDR3 DNA: TGTGCCAGCAGCTTAGGTCTACTAGCGGGAGGGCCGCTCCATTCGCAGTTCTTC

D gene: -
V gene: TRBV12-5
clone size: -
J gene: TRBJ2-5
CDR3 protein: CASGLDLNIQETQYF
CDR3 DNA: TGTGCTAGTGGTTTGGACCTGAACATCCAAGAGACCCAGTACTTC